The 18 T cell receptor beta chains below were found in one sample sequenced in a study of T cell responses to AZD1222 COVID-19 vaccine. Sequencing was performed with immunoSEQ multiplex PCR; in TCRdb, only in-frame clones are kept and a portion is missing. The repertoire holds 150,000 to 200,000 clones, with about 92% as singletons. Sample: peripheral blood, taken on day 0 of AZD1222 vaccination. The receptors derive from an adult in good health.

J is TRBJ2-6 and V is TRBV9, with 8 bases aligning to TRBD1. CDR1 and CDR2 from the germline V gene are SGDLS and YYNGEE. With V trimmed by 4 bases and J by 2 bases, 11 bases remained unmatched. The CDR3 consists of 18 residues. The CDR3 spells CASSPRQGISPGANVLTF. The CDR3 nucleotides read TGTGCCAGCAGCCCTCGACAGGGGATATCTCCTGGGGCCAACGTCCTGACTTTC.

CDR3 amino acids: CAWSVSTYNEQFF. In DNA form, the CDR3 reads TGTGCCTGGAGTGTATCTACCTACAATGAGCAGTTCTTC. The chain employs TRBV30 and TRBJ2-1; D not certain. The germline V gene has CDR1 GTSNPN and CDR2 SVGIG (reference sequence). The ends were cut back, 0 bases at V and 2 bases at J, with 5 bases in the middle. The CDR3 spans 13 residues. Using reference TRBV30 and TRBJ2-1 for the parts outside the CDR3, the full variable domain is SQTIHQWPATLVQPVGSPLSLECTVEGTSNPNLYWYRQAAGRGLQLLFYSVGIGQISSEVPQNLSASRPQDRQFILSSKKLLLSDSGFYLCAWSVSTYNEQFFGPGTRLTVL.

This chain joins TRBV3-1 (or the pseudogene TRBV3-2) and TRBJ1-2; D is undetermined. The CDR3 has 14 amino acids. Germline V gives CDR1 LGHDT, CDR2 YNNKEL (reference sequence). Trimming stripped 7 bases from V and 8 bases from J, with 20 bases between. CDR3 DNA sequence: TGTGCCAGCAACGATGACCGACTTACTTTCGGCTACACCTTC. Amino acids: CASNDDRLTFGYTF.

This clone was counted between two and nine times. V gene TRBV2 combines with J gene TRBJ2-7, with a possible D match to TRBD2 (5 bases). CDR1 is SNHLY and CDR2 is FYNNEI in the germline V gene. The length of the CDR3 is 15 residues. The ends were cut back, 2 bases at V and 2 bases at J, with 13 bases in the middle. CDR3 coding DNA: TGTGCCAGCAGTGAAAGTACTAGTTTTCCCTACGAGCAGTACTTC. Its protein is CASSESTSFPYEQYF.

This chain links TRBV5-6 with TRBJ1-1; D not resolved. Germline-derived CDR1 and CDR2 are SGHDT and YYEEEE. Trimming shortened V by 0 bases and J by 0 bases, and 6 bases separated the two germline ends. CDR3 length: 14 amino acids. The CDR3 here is CASSLGGLNTEAFF. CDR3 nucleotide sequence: TGTGCCAGCAGCTTGGGCGGTTTGAACACTGAAGCTTTCTTT.

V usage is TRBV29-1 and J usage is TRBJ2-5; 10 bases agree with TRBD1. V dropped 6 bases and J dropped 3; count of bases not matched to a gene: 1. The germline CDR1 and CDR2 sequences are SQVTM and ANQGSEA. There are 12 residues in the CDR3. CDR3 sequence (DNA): TGCAGCGTGGGGACAGGGGAAGAGACCCAGTACTTC. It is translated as CSVGTGEETQYF.

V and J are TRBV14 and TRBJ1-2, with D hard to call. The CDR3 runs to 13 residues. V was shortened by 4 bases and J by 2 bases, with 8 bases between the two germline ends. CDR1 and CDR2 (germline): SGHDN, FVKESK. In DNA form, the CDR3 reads TGTGCCAGCAGCCCCCAGAAAAACTATGGCTACACCTTC. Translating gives CASSPQKNYGYTF. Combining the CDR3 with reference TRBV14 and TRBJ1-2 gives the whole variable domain EAGVTQFPSHSVIEKGQTVTLRCDPISGHDNLYWYRRVMGKEIKFLLHFVKESKQDESGMPNNRFLAERTGGTYSTLKVQPAELEDSGVYFCASSPQKNYGYTFGSGTRLTVV.

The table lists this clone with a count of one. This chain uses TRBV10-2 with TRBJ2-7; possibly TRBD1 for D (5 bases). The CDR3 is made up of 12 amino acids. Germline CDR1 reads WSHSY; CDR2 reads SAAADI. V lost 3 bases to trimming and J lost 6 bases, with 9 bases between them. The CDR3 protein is CASSEVGAEQYF. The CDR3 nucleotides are TGCGCCAGCAGTGAAGTTGGGGCCGAGCAGTACTTC.

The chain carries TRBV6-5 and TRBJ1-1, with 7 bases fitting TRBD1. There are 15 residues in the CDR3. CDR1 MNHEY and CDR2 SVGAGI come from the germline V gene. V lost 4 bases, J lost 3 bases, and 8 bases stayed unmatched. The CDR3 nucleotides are TGTGCCAGCAGTTCCTCGACAGGGCAGGACACTGAAGCTTTCTTT. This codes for CASSSSTGQDTEAFF.

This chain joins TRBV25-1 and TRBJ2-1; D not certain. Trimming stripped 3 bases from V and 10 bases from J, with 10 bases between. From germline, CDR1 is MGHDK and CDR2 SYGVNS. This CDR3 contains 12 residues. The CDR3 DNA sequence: TGTGCCAGCAGTGATTCCTCCAAGGAGCAGTTCTTC. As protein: CASSDSSKEQFF.

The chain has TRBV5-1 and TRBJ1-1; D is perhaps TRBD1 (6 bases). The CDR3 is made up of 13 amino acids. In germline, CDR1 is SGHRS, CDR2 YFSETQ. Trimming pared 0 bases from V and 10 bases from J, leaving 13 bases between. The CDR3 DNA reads TGCGCCAGCAGCTTGGGGACAGCTAGGGGAGCTTTCTTT. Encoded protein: CASSLGTARGAFF.

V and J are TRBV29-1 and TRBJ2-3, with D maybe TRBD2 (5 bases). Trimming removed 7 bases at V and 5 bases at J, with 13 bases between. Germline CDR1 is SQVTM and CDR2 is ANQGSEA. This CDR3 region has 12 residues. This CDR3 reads CSGVGGGDTQYF. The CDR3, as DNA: TGCAGCGGGGTCGGAGGCGGAGATACGCAGTATTTT.

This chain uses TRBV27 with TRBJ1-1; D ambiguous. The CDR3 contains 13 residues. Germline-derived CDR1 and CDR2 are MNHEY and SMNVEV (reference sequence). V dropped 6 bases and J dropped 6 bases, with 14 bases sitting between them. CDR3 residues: CASSFPNSAEAFF. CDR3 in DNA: TGTGCCAGCAGCTTCCCTAATTCGGCTGAAGCTTTCTTT.

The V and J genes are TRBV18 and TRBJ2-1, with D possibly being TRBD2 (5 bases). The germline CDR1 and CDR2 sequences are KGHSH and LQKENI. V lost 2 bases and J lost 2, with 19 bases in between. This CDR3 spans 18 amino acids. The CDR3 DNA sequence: TGTGCCAGCTCACCAAGACAAAGCTCGAGGGCCGCCTACAATGAGCAGTTCTTC. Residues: CASSPRQSSRAAYNEQFF.

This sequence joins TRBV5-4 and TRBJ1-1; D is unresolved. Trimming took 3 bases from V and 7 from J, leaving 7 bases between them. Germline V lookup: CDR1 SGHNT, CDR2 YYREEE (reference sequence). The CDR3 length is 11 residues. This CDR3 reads CASSWGDEAFF. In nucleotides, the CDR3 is TGTGCCAGCAGCTGGGGAGATGAAGCTTTCTTT.

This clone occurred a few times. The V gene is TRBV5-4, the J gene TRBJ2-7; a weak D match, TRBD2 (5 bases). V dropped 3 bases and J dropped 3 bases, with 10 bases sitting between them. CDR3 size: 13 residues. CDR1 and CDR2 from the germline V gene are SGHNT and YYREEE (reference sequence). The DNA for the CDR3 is TGTGCCAGCAGCTCCTACCGGGACTACGAGCAGTACTTC. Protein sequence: CASSSYRDYEQYF.

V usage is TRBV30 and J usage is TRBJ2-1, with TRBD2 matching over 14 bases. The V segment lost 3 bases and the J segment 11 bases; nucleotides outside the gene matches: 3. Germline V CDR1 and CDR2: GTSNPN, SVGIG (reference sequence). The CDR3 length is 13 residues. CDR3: CAWRGLAGEQQFF. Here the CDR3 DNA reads TGTGCCTGGAGGGGACTAGCGGGAGAGCAGCAGTTCTTC.

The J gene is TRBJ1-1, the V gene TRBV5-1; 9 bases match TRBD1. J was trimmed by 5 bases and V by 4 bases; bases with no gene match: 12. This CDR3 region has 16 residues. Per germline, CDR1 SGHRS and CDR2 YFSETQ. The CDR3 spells CASSPRQGQGGTEAFF. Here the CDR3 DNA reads TGCGCCAGCAGCCCCCGCCAGGGACAGGGAGGAACTGAAGCTTTCTTT.